A single sample gave rise to the 23 T cell receptor beta chains below, sequenced in a study of cytomegalovirus exposure and HLA in healthy donors (dated by TCRdb to the late 2010s). Libraries were built with the immunoSEQ multiplex PCR assay. For the multiplex PCR, a mixture combining 60 forward primers for TCR Vbeta segments and 13 reverse primers for TCR Jbeta segments was used. The immuneACCESS repertoire file appears here via TCRdb, limited to in-frame rearrangements. These files lack a portion of the clones; in checked studies, under half of the deficit traces to unresolved V genes, and the cause of the others is not known. The sample yields 150,000 to 200,000 clones; about 80% were counted once. Around 2.1% of the sample is in the top ten clones. Input material: PBMCs. The receptors originated from a woman aged 18 to 35 in good health and CMV-seropositive.

The gene calls are TRBV5-4 and TRBJ2-4, with 9 bases identical to TRBD2. V dropped 3 bases and J dropped 5; count of bases not matched to a gene: 12. The CDR3 loop spans 17 amino acids. Germline CDR1 SGHNT, CDR2 YYREEE (reference sequence). CDR3 protein: CASSSGGLAGGQNIQYF. The CDR3 nucleotides are TGTGCCAGCAGCTCAGGAGGTTTGGCGGGGGGGCAAAACATTCAGTACTTC.

This clone was counted between two and nine times. The genes are TRBV6-5 and TRBJ2-5, with TRBD1 matching 10 bases. Germline loops: CDR1 MNHEY, CDR2 SVGAGI. Losses at the gene ends were 5 bases for V and 5 bases for J; bases not matched to a gene: 8. The CDR3 loop spans 15 amino acids. CDR3 nucleotides: TGTGCCAGCAGTCGGGACAGGGGAGGGTTTGAGACCCAGTACTTC. Protein: CASSRDRGGFETQYF.

This clone came up a few times. The CDR3 bases are TGTGCCAGCTCACCGTTTTCCGGGACTAGCGGCTCCTACGAGCAGTACTTC. Protein product: CASSPFSGTSGSYEQYF. The chain combines TRBV18 with TRBJ2-7; 11 nucleotides match TRBD2. Per germline, CDR1 KGHSH and CDR2 LQKENI. The V and J ends lost 3 bases and 0 bases, in that order; junction bases with no gene match: 7. The CDR3 consists of 17 residues. Variable domain in full (rest from reference TRBV18 and TRBJ2-7): NAGVMQNPRHLVRRRGQEARLRCSPMKGHSHVYWYRQLPEEGLKFMVYLQKENIIDESGMPKERFSAEFPKEGPSILRIQQVVRGDSAAYFCASSPFSGTSGSYEQYFGPGTRLTVT.

The genes are TRBV9 and TRBJ1-4, with a tentative D call TRBD1 (5 bases). The CDR3 has 15 residues. The ends were cut back, 4 bases at V and 1 base at J, with 11 bases in the middle. The germline V gene has CDR1 SGDLS and CDR2 YYNGEE. The CDR3 region has the DNA TGTGCCAGCAGCTCTGCGGGGGTAACTAATGAAAAACTGTTTTTT. It yields the protein CASSSAGVTNEKLFF.

The chain couples TRBV25-1 to TRBJ1-4; 10 positions agree with TRBD1. Unmatched junction bases numbered 14, after V lost 3 bases and J lost 7 bases. CDR1 MGHDK and CDR2 SYGVNS come from the germline V gene. The CDR3 spans 18 residues. CDR3: CASSEWTGGLWGIEKLFF. DNA of the CDR3: TGTGCCAGCAGTGAGTGGACAGGGGGTTTATGGGGTATTGAAAAACTGTTTTTT.

This clone was detected only once. This chain uses TRBV7-8 with TRBJ2-3; D is unclear. V shed 4 bases and J shed 4 bases, with 12 bases lying between them. Germline assignment: CDR1 SGHVS and CDR2 FQNEAQ. The CDR3 runs 14 residues. The CDR3 loop reads CASSSLSPPDTQYF. Written as DNA, the CDR3 is TGTGCCAGCAGCTCCCTTAGTCCGCCAGATACGCAGTATTTT.

Only a few counts were recorded for this clone. The rearrangement joins TRBV11-2 to TRBJ2-7; D call uncertain. Germline V gene sequence: CDR1 SGHAT, CDR2 FQNNGV. CDR3 length: 11 amino acids. Trimming took off 5 bases at V and 3 bases at J, with 5 bases between the two ends. CDR3: CASSPGYEQYF. CDR3 bases: TGTGCCAGCAGCCCAGGCTACGAGCAGTACTTC. Based on the CDR3 plus reference TRBV11-2 and TRBJ2-7, the full variable domain is EAGVAQSPRYKIIEKRQSVAFWCNPISGHATLYWYQQILGQGPKLLIQFQNNGVVDDSQLPKDRFSAERLKGVDSTLKIQPAKLEDSAVYLCASSPGYEQYFGPGTRLTVT.

V gene TRBV6-5 combines with J gene TRBJ1-6, with a tentative D call TRBD1 (6 bases). This CDR3 comprises 14 residues. Trimming stripped 5 bases from V and 10 bases from J, with 15 bases between. CDR1 MNHEY and CDR2 SVGAGI come from the germline V gene. CDR3 nucleotides: TGTGCCAGCAGTCTAGACAGGATACGGTCACCCCTCCACTTT. Amino acids: CASSLDRIRSPLHF.

The chain couples TRBV5-6 to TRBJ1-2, with D uncertain. Trimming cost V 9 bases and J 5 bases, with 20 bases left between them. Germline V gives CDR1 SGHDT, CDR2 YYEEEE. The CDR3 sequence is 14 residues long. CDR3 sequence: CATCSLGGIYGYTF. CDR3 nucleotides: TGTGCCACCTGTTCCTTAGGAGGAATATATGGCTACACCTTC.

CDR3 bases: TGTGCCAGCACCCTACGGGTAGGAGATACGCAGTATTTT. Encoded protein: CASTLRVGDTQYF. The chain couples TRBV6-5 to TRBJ2-3; no clear D gene. Trimming removed 7 bases at V and 5 bases at J, with 13 bases between. This CDR3 spans 13 amino acids. The germline CDR1 and CDR2 sequences are MNHEY and SVGAGI.

The chain employs TRBV19 and TRBJ2-1; 8 nucleotides align to TRBD2. CDR1 and CDR2 from the germline V gene are LNHDA and SQIVND (reference sequence). The CDR3 runs to 16 residues. V shed 6 bases and J 7 bases; nucleotides not matched to a gene: 14. Here the CDR3 DNA reads TGTGCCAGTAGACGCCAGGACGGGGGGGCCGGGAATGAGCAGTTCTTC. The encoded protein is CASRRQDGGAGNEQFF. The full variable domain, completed using reference TRBV19 and TRBJ2-1, is DGGITQSPKYLFRKEGQNVTLSCEQNLNHDAMYWYRQDPGQGLRLIYYSQIVNDFQKGDIAEGYSVSREKKESFPLTVTSAQKNPTAFYLCASRRQDGGAGNEQFFGPGTRLTVL.

The chain joins TRBV15 to TRBJ2-3, with D possibly matching TRBD2 (7 bases). Germline values: CDR1 LNHNV, CDR2 YYDKDF (reference sequence). The CDR3 is 12 residues long. The V end lost 8 bases, the J end lost 8 bases, and 14 bases lay between the germline ends. CDR3 in amino acids: CATWGGETTQYF. CDR3 DNA sequence: TGTGCCACCTGGGGGGGCGAGACTACGCAGTATTTT.

The V call is TRBV5-6, the J call TRBJ2-3; no reliable D call. The CDR3 has 15 amino acids. Deletions cut 0 bases from V and 1 base from J, with 9 bases between. Germline V gene sequence: CDR1 SGHDT, CDR2 YYEEEE. The CDR3 region is CASSLAGAGTDTQYF. The CDR3 bases are TGTGCCAGCAGCTTGGCAGGCGCAGGCACAGATACGCAGTATTTT.

The count of this clone is one. V is TRBV7-8 and J is TRBJ2-5, with 8 bases lining up with TRBD1. In germline, CDR1 is SGHVS, CDR2 FQNEAQ. The CDR3 has 17 amino acids. V was clipped by 6 bases and J by 5 bases; unmatched bases: 17. CDR3 in amino acids: CASRLTGEGFWEETQYF. As DNA, the CDR3 is TGTGCCAGCAGGTTGACAGGGGAAGGTTTTTGGGAGGAGACCCAGTACTTC. The full variable domain, rest sourced from reference TRBV7-8 and TRBJ2-5, is GAGVSQSPRYKVAKRGQDVALRCDPISGHVSLFWYQQALGQGPEFLTYFQNEAQLDKSGLPSDRFFAERPEGSVSTLKIQRTQQEDSAVYLCASRLTGEGFWEETQYFGPGTRLLVL.

The V gene is TRBV9, the J gene TRBJ2-2; D possibly corresponds to TRBD1 (6 bases). CDR1 is SGDLS and CDR2 is YYNGEE in the germline V gene. V lost 0 bases and J 2 bases, leaving 17 bases between the germline ends. The CDR3 is made up of 18 amino acids. The CDR3 DNA sequence: TGTGCCAGCAGCGTAGACCAGGGACACCCTCGAAACACCGGGGAGCTGTTTTTT. This gives the protein CASSVDQGHPRNTGELFF. The full variable domain, rest sourced from reference TRBV9 and TRBJ2-2, is DSGVTQTPKHLITATGQRVTLRCSPRSGDLSVYWYQQSLDQGLQFLIQYYNGEERAKGNILERFSAQQFPDLHSELNLSSLELGDSALYFCASSVDQGHPRNTGELFFGEGSRLTVL.

The chain employs TRBV7-9 and TRBJ1-6; TRBD1 matches at 9 bases. CDR1 and CDR2 from the germline V gene are SEHNR and FQNEAQ (reference sequence). The CDR3 is 14 residues long. After removal of 5 bases from V and 8 bases from J, the junction contained 4 bases not matched to a gene. DNA of the CDR3: TGTGCCAGCAGCGACGGGACAGGGTATTCACCCCTCCACTTT. It translates to CASSDGTGYSPLHF. Based on the CDR3 plus reference TRBV7-9 and TRBJ1-6, the full variable domain is DTGVSQNPRHKITKRGQNVTFRCDPISEHNRLYWYRQTLGQGPEFLTYFQNEAQLEKSRLLSDRFSAERPKGSFSTLEIQRTEQGDSAMYLCASSDGTGYSPLHFGNGTRLTVT.

This clone turned up a few times. The gene calls are TRBV7-6 and TRBJ2-7; TRBD1 aligns across 10 bases. CDR1 and CDR2 from the germline V gene are SGHVS and FNYEAQ. This CDR3 spans 13 amino acids. V trimming: 5 bases; J trimming: 6 bases; junction bases outside the gene matches: 4. DNA for the CDR3: TGTGCCAGCAGCCCAGGACAGGGGGTCGAGCAGTACTTC. This codes for CASSPGQGVEQYF.

V is TRBV4-2 and J is TRBJ2-5; 11 positions agree with TRBD2. Looked up from germline, CDR1 is LGHNA and CDR2 is YNFKEQ. The J segment lost 5 bases and the V segment lost 4 bases, leaving 9 bases of the junction unmatched. This CDR3 spans 16 amino acids. The CDR3 is CASSPALAGGAETQYF. In nucleotides, the CDR3 is TGTGCCAGCAGCCCAGCCCTAGCGGGGGGAGCCGAGACCCAGTACTTC.

The CDR3 DNA reads as TGTGCCAGCAGCTTAGCGGCTAGCGGGGCGAGGTACAATGAGCAGTTCTTC. Translated: CASSLAASGARYNEQFF. The chain couples TRBV7-3 to TRBJ2-1, with 9 bases aligning to TRBD2. Germline assignment: CDR1 SGHTA and CDR2 FQGTGA. V shed 2 bases and J 4 bases; nucleotides not matched to a gene: 9. The CDR3 covers 17 residues.

Comment on this clone: An end of the junction does not agree with germline; a read error may underlie this. Here the CDR3 reads CVSSQPRNSVFQETQYF. CDR3 sequence (DNA): TGCGTCAGCAGCCAACCGAGGAATAGCGTGTTCCAAGAGACCCAGTACTTC. This chain links TRBV4-1 with TRBJ2-5, with a possible D match to TRBD2 (5 bases). The CDR3 is 17 amino acids. Germline CDR1 reads MGHRA; CDR2 reads YSYEKL.

V usage is TRBV7-9 and J usage is TRBJ2-3; TRBD1 agrees at 7 bases. CDR3 size: 18 residues. The germline CDR1 and CDR2 sequences are SEHNR and FQNEAQ (reference sequence). J lost 2 bases, V lost 1 base, and 12 bases had no gene match. As DNA, the CDR3 is TGTGCCAGCAGCTTAGGTATGAGGACAGGAGAATACACAGATACGCAGTATTTT. Its translation: CASSLGMRTGEYTDTQYF.

This chain joins TRBV2 and TRBJ2-6; 7 positions agree with TRBD1. Trimming at V came to 6 bases and at J to 2 bases, leaving 1 base not matched to a gene. CDR1 is SNHLY and CDR2 is FYNNEI in the germline V gene. The CDR3 loop spans 14 amino acids. The CDR3 loop is CASRTGAGANVLTF. The DNA of the CDR3 is TGTGCCAGCAGAACAGGGGCTGGGGCCAACGTCCTGACTTTC.

This clone came up a few times. This chain links TRBV9 with TRBJ1-1, with 11 bases matching TRBD1. V dropped 2 bases and J dropped 4; count of bases not matched to a gene: 4. The CDR3 is made up of 15 amino acids. Per the germline V gene, CDR1 is SGDLS and CDR2 is YYNGEE. The CDR3 coding sequence is TGTGCCAGCAGCGTTTCCGGGACAGGGGGCACTGAAGCTTTCTTT. It specifies CASSVSGTGGTEAFF. Filled out from reference TRBV9 and TRBJ1-1, the complete variable domain reads DSGVTQTPKHLITATGQRVTLRCSPRSGDLSVYWYQQSLDQGLQFLIQYYNGEERAKGNILERFSAQQFPDLHSELNLSSLELGDSALYFCASSVSGTGGTEAFFGQGTRLTVV.